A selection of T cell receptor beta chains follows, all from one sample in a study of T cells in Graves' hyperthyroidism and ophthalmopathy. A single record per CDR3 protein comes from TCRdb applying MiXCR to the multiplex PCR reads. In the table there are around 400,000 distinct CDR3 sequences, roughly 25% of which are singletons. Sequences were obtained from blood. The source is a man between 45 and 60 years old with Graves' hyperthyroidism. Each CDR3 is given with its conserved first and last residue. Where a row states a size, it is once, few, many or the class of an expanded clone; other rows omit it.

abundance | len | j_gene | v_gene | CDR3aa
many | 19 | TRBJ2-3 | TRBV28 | CASSSSNTRPGIDSDTQYF
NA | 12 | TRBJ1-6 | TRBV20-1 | CSARVQGSPLHF
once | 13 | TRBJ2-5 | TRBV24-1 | CATSVLGGETQYF
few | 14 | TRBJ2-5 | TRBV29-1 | CSVEPPGVGGTQYF
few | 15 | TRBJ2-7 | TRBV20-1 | CSARDRDRGLGEQYF
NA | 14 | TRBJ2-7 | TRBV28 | CASRNRETGYEQYF
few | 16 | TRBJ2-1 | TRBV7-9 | CASSSTGTGAGNEQFF
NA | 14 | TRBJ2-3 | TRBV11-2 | CASSPQGFKDTQYF
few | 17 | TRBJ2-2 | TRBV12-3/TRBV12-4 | CASSYPGPRDGTGELFF
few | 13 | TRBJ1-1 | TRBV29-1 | CSARDRGTTEAFF
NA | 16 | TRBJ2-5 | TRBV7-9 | CASRSLMGGPRETQYF
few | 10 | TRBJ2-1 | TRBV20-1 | CSARINEQFF
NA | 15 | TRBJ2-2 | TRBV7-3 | CASSSSAENTGELFF
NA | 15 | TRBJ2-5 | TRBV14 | CASSLKGHSQETQYF
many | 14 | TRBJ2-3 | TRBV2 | CASRVAISTDTQYF
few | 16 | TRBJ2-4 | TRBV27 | CASTLSRREVENIQYF
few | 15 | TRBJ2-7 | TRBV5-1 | CASSLDSNPSYEQYF
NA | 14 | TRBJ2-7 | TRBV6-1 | CASRTGQGAYEQYF
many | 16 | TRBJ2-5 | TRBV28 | CASSLGGGGVLETQYF
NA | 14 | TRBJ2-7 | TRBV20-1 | CSAHRTGFSYEQYF
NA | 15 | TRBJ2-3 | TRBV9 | CASSVEGTGVDTQYF
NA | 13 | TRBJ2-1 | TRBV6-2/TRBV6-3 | CASRNGGSSEQFF
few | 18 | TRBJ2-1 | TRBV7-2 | CASSLYPVQSGTYNEQFF
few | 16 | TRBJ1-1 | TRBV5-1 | CASSLAGNRDDAEAFF
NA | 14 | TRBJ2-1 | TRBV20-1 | CSARVGTGYNEQFF
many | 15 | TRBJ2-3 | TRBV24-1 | CATSDPAGAVNTQYF
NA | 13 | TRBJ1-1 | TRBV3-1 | CASSQVMGGEAFF
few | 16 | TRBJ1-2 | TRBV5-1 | CASSLENGQGGGGYTF
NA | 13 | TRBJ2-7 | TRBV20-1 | CGARDTNRDEQYF
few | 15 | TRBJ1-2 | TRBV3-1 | CASSSGSGRNYGYTF
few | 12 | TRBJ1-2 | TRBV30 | CAWDSFNYGYTF
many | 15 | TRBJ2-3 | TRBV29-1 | CSVELRGKGRDTQYF
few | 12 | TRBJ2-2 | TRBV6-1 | CASMGNTGELFF
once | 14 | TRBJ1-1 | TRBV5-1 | CASSSTGGFTEAFF
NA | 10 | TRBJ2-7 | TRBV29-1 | CSVGKDEQYF
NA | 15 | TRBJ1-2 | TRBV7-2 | CASSQAGPQNYGYTF
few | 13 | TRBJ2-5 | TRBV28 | CASSSTLWETQYF
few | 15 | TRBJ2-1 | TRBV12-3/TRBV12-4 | CASILRGTRINEQFF
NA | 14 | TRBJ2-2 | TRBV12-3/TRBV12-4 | CASSYDRNTGELFF
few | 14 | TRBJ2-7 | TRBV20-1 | CSASYQAGAYEQYF
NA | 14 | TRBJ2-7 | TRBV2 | CASRETGTGGEQYF
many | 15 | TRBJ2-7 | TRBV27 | CASSWKPGQFYEQYF
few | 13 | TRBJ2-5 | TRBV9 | CASSVGPQETQYF
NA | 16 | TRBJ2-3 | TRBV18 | CASSPSGTGDADTQYF
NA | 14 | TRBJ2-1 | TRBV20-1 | CSASHGLSYNEQFF
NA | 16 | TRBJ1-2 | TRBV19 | CASRPPLGTFNYGYTF
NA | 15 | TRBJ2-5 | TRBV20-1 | CSAGGTASRAETQYF
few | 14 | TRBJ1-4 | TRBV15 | CATSRGGPNEKLFF
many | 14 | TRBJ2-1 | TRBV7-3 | CASTPGTGVVEQFF
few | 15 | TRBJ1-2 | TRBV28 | CASRDSGQKAYGYTF
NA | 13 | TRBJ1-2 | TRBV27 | CASSFSGFHGYTF